The following is a T cell receptor (beta chain) sequence with its context. Its antigen remains undetermined. No much larger clone is present one base from it, and per-base qualities are unavailable. The sample belongs to a study of shared clonotypes between healthy human individuals (TCRdb year 2020). Background for the entire study: A couple of women and a few men aged 18 to 49 years were included in the cohort. To increase sequencing depth and limit assay-specific biases, different laboratories used diverse techniques to prepare libraries and sequence TCR repertoires. For each donor, CD4 naive and CD4 memory were each run on three plates, CD8 naive on two plates, and CD8 memory on one plate. To estimate repertoire size and how much clonotypes are shared between individuals, the study performed deep sequencing of blood TCR repertoires from five healthy adults. Per donor, leukapheresis produced somewhere between about 0.9 and 9.5 billion PBMCs.

The donors were healthy, HIV-negative adults with no recently reported acute infections or vaccinations. All donors were Caucasian adults living in Nashville, Tennessee, USA. CD4+ T cells were enriched by magnetic negative selection; naive cells were then positively selected on CD45RA, and the negative fraction formed the memory subset. Blood was obtained by leukapheresis, after which PBMCs were separated by Ficoll-Histopaque density gradient centrifugation and cryopreserved in liquid nitrogen vapor phase. Analytical flow cytometry was used to check the purity and quantity of each magnetically sorted T cell population. Each sorted fraction had its genomic DNA isolated and then quantified by UV absorbance on a Nanodrop 2000c. Overall results and qualifications from the work: Incomplete sequencing was indicated by rarefaction of sorted-subset datasets, despite the large sequencing depth. Compared with non-shared clonotypes, clonotypes shared by all four sorted-subset donors had higher generation probabilities. The small number of donors limited the genetic and exposure-history diversity represented. Based on pairwise subsampling, the degree of clonotype sharing among donors was expected to be affected by sequencing depth. Larger estimated clonotype richness was generally found for naive subsets than for memory subsets. When several donors were compared, the shared fraction of clonotypes was around 4.6% for naive CD4, 3% to 4% for naive CD8, 2.3% for memory CD4, and 0.35% to 0.4% for memory CD8. Sampling was limited to blood, and TCR repertoires in tissue likely differ from TCR repertoires in blood.

Using the deep immunoSEQ assay, multiplex PCR amplified TCR CDR3 regions from genomic DNA. Extracted genomic DNA from each cell subset was spread evenly across all wells of several immunoSEQ 96-well plates, with each plate serving as a replicate. For sorted subsets, around 200 ng genomic DNA, equal to about 30,000 T cell genomes, was loaded into each replicate PCR. Purified libraries were quantified with a Qubit 3.0 fluorometer, sized on a Bioanalyzer 2100, and re-quantified with the KAPA Library Quantification kit. Each immunoSEQ 96-well plate was sequenced on its own single-read 150-cycle Illumina NextSeq 550 flow cell. The authors' pipeline ran thus. Because the immunoSEQ output held only junctional sequences and lacked quality scores, the filtering could not match the filtering applied to full-length reads. Sequences were annotated with PyIR, a Python wrapper for IgBLAST v1.9, and V/J genes and CDR3 were assigned using IMGT germline references. Any read was removed if the V/J assignment was weak (E-value above 1e-6), the CDR3 was missing, or the read contained stop codons, out-of-frame junctions, or ambiguous translated residues. V3J clonotypes were defined as sequences sharing the same inferred V gene, J gene, and CDR3 amino acid sequence. The percentage overlap between two repertoires was calculated by dividing the number of shared unique clonotypes by the size of the smaller repertoire. RTK rarefaction, the Chao1 estimator, and Recon v2.1 estimates of unobserved clonotypes were used to assess repertoire richness. For all TCRbeta clonotypes obtained by the gDNA method from a handful of donors, generation probabilities were computed with OLGA. The source is immuneACCESS, and TCRdb retained only in-frame sequences with V and J called. Part of the clones is not carried over; for the studies checked, unresolved V genes explain less than half of this, and the remainder is unexplained. V, J and clone size derive from that table, while D and trimming were established from the DNA sequence. The sample includes some 1 million clones, with around 75% observed a single time. Nearly 1.5% of the sample goes to the ten largest clones.

CDR1 and CDR2, per the germline V gene, are SGHTA and FQGTGA. The CDR3 covers 14 residues, taking in both the cysteine and the phenylalanine. The only DNA kept is the CDR3, 42 bases in frame from the first base. Trimming accounts for 2 bases at V and 7 bases at J, while the number of junction bases matched to no gene is 4. The chain employs TRBV7-3 and TRBJ1-1, and 10 junctional nucleotides match TRBD1. This TCR was sampled from a man between 18 and 29 years old in good health. Sequencing was performed on memory CD4+ T cells sorted from blood. Taken with the paper, the label for cell subset or site translates to: CD45RA-negative fraction. The DNA sequence follows: TGTGCCAGCAGCTTAGGGACAGGGGTTAGTGAAGCTTTCTTT. Its protein reads: CASSLGTGVSEAFF.